These 2 T cell receptor beta chains were sequenced from one sample in a study of control samples from healthy donors and cancer patients. Clones were sequenced by immunoSEQ multiplex PCR, and TCRdb holds only the in-frame ones, with some missing. The repertoire holds about 150,000 clones, with 85% to 95% as singletons. Sample: blood. The receptors here all came from a man over 45 in good health.

The rearrangement joins TRBV5-1 to TRBJ1-4, with D tentatively TRBD1 (5 bases). V was shortened by 4 bases and J by 5 bases, with 15 bases between the two germline ends. In germline, CDR1 is SGHRS, CDR2 YFSETQ. This CDR3 region has 15 residues. This CDR3 reads CASSRPGRKNEKLFF. CDR3 nucleotide sequence: TGCGCCAGCAGCCGTCCGGGACGTAAGAATGAAAAACTGTTTTTT. The full variable domain, completed using reference TRBV5-1 and TRBJ1-4, is KAGVTQTPRYLIKTRGQQVTLSCSPISGHRSVSWYQQTPGQGLQFLFEYFSETQRNKGNFPGRFSGRQFSNSRSEMNVSTLELGDSALYLCASSRPGRKNEKLFFGSGTQLSVL.

This rearrangement joins TRBV27 to TRBJ2-7; TRBD2 aligns across 10 bases. Germline CDR1 reads MNHEY; CDR2 reads SMNVEV (reference sequence). This CDR3 has 13 residues. V lost 11 bases to trimming and J lost 4 bases; unmatched junction nucleotides: 8. The CDR3 nucleotides read TGTGCCGGGAGGGCTAGCGGGGGTTACGAGCAGTACTTC. Translation: CAGRASGGYEQYF.